This TCR beta chain was captured in a study of early T cells in non-severe SARS-CoV-2 infection. In the study overall: The authors sequenced bulk RNA from unsorted whole blood, leaving chains unpaired. General study findings and limits: Lookups in VDJdb leaned toward anti-spike CD8 responses and missed private and CD4 specificities.

In its sample, this clonotype was seen many times. The antigen is not known. V was shortened by 8 bases and J by 2 bases, with 22 bases between the two germline ends. Germline CDR1 and CDR2: MRHNA and SNTAGT. The CDR3 is 16 amino acids. Unique molecular identifiers were added to individual cDNA molecules. TCRdb processed the 5' RACE reads anew with MiXCR; each CDR3 protein has one entry. The repertoire holds under 65,000 distinct CDR3 sequences, approximately 12% seen once, with approximately 1.3% in the top ten. The sequenced material came from whole blood. This TCR derives from an adult who was a healthcare worker with PCR-confirmed SARS-CoV-2 infection or an uninfected control (not recorded which). The chain joins TRBV6-4 to TRBJ2-7, with D perhaps TRBD2 (7 bases). In DNA form, the CDR3 reads TGTGCCAGCGAGTTCCAGGGCCGGGGGGACACCTACGAGCAGTACTTC. It is translated as CASEFQGRGDTYEQYF.